This passage covers 19 T cell receptor beta chains from one sample sequenced in a study of identical twins (dated by TCRdb to about 2016). Library generation was performed with 5' RACE. TCRdb shows the sequencer as Illumina HiSeq 2000. TCRdb cleaned the public reads at Q25 with fastp, built clones with MiXCR and kept in-frame beta chains. One record per CDR3 amino acid sequence lists the most common genes and DNA. Here the sample has roughly 720,000 distinct CDR3 sequences; 15% to 20% occur a single time. The top ten clones comprise approximately 14% of the sample. Another study also made use of these data, one on T cells expressing NK-cell markers.

The sequenced sample consisted of PBMCs. These receptors were collected from a woman aged 18-29 years in good health.

The chain links TRBV3-1 to TRBJ2-1; D perhaps matches TRBD2 (5 bases). The CDR3 covers 17 residues. The germline gives CDR1 LGHDT, CDR2 YNNKEL (reference sequence). Trimming shortened V by 0 bases and J by 3 bases, and 15 bases separated the two germline ends. For the CDR3, the DNA is TGTGCCAGCAGCCAAGAAGTCCGGAAGCGGAACTACAATGAGCAGTTCTTC. Amino acids: CASSQEVRKRNYNEQFF.

The table lists this clonotype with a few counts. The chain couples TRBV20-1 to TRBJ1-6, with D possibly being TRBD1 (5 bases). Germline CDR1 is DFQATT and CDR2 is SNEGSKA (reference sequence). The CDR3 runs to 15 residues. The ends were cut back, 3 bases at V and 7 bases at J, with 16 bases in the middle. CDR3 residues: CSARAWGTGNSPLHF. The CDR3 nucleotides read TGCAGTGCTAGGGCATGGGGGACGGGGAATTCACCCCTCCACTTT.

This clonotype has only a few counts. The J gene is TRBJ2-3, the V gene TRBV24-1; the match to TRBD2 covers 7 bases. The CDR3 covers 15 residues. Germline V gene data show CDR1 as KGHDR and CDR2 as SFDVKD. V trimming: 6 bases; J trimming: 3 bases; junction bases outside the gene matches: 8. CDR3 DNA sequence: TGTGCCACCAGTTATATGAGGGAGGGGACAGATACGCAGTATTTT. It codes for CATSYMREGTDTQYF.

The chain has TRBV4-2 and TRBJ2-3; 9 nucleotides align to TRBD2. CDR1 and CDR2 (germline): LGHNA, YNFKEQ. The CDR3 consists of 14 residues. Trimming cost V 0 bases and J 15 bases; bases outside gene matches: 10. The CDR3 spells CASSQDTPRTSVYF. The CDR3, as DNA: TGTGCCAGCAGCCAAGATACCCCCAGGACTAGCGTCTATTTT.

This clonotype was seen more than once but under ten times. The chain couples TRBV5-1 to TRBJ2-3, with D unclear. Trimming left V 0 bases short and J 4 bases short, with 15 bases between. The CDR3 totals 16 residues. CDR1 and CDR2 from the germline V gene are SGHRS and YFSETQ. CDR3 nucleotides: TGCGCCAGCAGCTTGGCGGTGGGAATTGGCGCAGATACGCAGTATTTT. Protein: CASSLAVGIGADTQYF.

This clonotype showed up many times. The junction departs from the called germline gene at one end, perhaps through a read error. The chain recombines TRBV5-1 with TRBJ2-5; D might be TRBD2 (6 bases). The germline V gene has CDR1 SGHRS and CDR2 YFSETQ. The CDR3 contains 14 residues. CDR3 in amino acids: CASSLGAGEETQYF. The CDR3, as DNA: TGTGCCAGCAGCTTAGGAGCGGGTGAAGAGACCCAGTACTTC.

This clonotype was observed many times. The chain couples TRBV6-1 to TRBJ2-7, with D unclear. This CDR3 spans 12 amino acids. V gave up 5 bases and J gave up 6 bases, with 11 bases separating them. Germline V gene data show CDR1 as MNHNS and CDR2 as SASEGT. CDR3 nucleotides: TGTGCCAGCAGTTCGTGGTTTGGCGAGCAGTACTTC. Translation gives CASSSWFGEQYF.

This clonotype was picked up a small number of times. The chain employs TRBV6-2 or TRBV6-3 and TRBJ2-1; 7 nucleotides agree with TRBD1. The CDR3 spans 14 residues. The junction had 10 bases not matched to a gene; V was cut back by 8 bases and J by 6 bases. The germline V gene has CDR1 MNHEY and CDR2 SVGEGT. This chain's CDR3 is CASRRDSILNEQFF. CDR3 nucleotide sequence: TGTGCCAGCCGCCGGGACAGTATACTCAATGAGCAGTTCTTC.

CDR3 in amino acids: CASSLGWIGRNEQFF. The CDR3, as DNA: TGTGCCAGCAGCCTCGGCTGGATAGGAAGGAATGAGCAGTTCTTC. V is TRBV12-3 or TRBV12-4 and J is TRBJ2-1; D ambiguous. The CDR3 totals 15 residues. V lost 6 bases and J lost 7, with 19 bases in between.

This chain uses TRBV29-1 with TRBJ2-1; 8 positions agree with TRBD1. CDR3 length: 14 amino acids. Germline V lookup: CDR1 SQVTM, CDR2 ANQGSEA. V lost 3 bases, J lost 1 base, and 2 bases stayed unmatched. CDR3 nucleotides: TGCAGCGTTGAGGGACAGGTGTCCTACAATGAGCAGTTCTTC. It translates to CSVEGQVSYNEQFF.

This clonotype was detected a few times. V usage is TRBV9 and J usage is TRBJ1-1; D might be TRBD1 (6 bases). The CDR3 covers 15 residues. Germline lookup yields CDR1 SGDLS and CDR2 YYNGEE. Trimming pared 3 bases from V and 4 bases from J, leaving 16 bases between. CDR3 sequence reads: CASSAPEQGRTEAFF. In DNA form, the CDR3 reads TGTGCCAGCAGCGCCCCTGAACAGGGTCGCACTGAAGCTTTCTTT.

This clonotype occurred a few times. The rearrangement joins TRBV7-2 to TRBJ2-1, with 10 positions matching TRBD2. The V and J ends lost 3 bases and 6 bases, in that order; junction bases with no gene match: 5. The CDR3 covers 15 residues. CDR1 is SGHTA and CDR2 is FQGNSA in the germline V gene. CDR3 amino acids: CASSFVGLALNEQFF. CDR3 coding DNA: TGTGCCAGCAGCTTTGTGGGACTAGCGCTCAATGAGCAGTTCTTC.

This clonotype was detected a few times. This chain links TRBV29-1 with TRBJ2-2; a weak D match, TRBD2 (6 bases). Germline V gene sequence: CDR1 SQVTM, CDR2 ANQGSEA. Trimming took 5 bases from V and 1 from J, leaving 11 bases between them. The CDR3 runs to 14 residues. This CDR3 reads CSVSGLWNTGELFF. CDR3 in DNA: TGCAGCGTTTCGGGACTCTGGAACACCGGGGAGCTGTTTTTT.

This clonotype came up a few times. The rearrangement uses TRBV20-1 and TRBJ2-1; 10 bases agree with TRBD2. Germline trimming cut 6 bases from V and 7 bases from J; bases unmatched to any gene: 9. This CDR3 contains 14 residues. Germline V gene data show CDR1 as DFQATT and CDR2 as SNEGSKA (reference sequence). CDR3: CSATTSGIVNEQFF. CDR3 sequence (DNA): TGCAGTGCCACAACTAGCGGGATAGTGAATGAGCAGTTCTTC.

DNA for the CDR3: TGCGCCAGCAGCTTGGAACCTCTCACAGATACGCAGTATTTT. This codes for CASSLEPLTDTQYF. The chain carries TRBV5-1 and TRBJ2-3; D call uncertain. V lost 0 bases to trimming and J lost 2 bases, with 7 bases between them. The CDR3 is 14 residues long. Looked up from germline, CDR1 is SGHRS and CDR2 is YFSETQ.

This sequence joins TRBV11-2 and TRBJ2-7; possibly TRBD2 for D (6 bases). The CDR3 has 15 amino acids. V was trimmed by 2 bases and J by 1 base, leaving 12 bases between them. Germline V gene data show CDR1 as SGHAT and CDR2 as FQNNGV. DNA of the CDR3: TGTGCCAGCAGCTTAAGTCCTAGCGTATCCTACGAGCAGTACTTC. It specifies CASSLSPSVSYEQYF.

This clonotype was seen a few times. V and J are TRBV2 and TRBJ2-7; perhaps TRBD2 as D (5 bases). The V end was cut by 9 bases, the J end by 0 bases, with 12 bases between. CDR3 length: 13 amino acids. Germline lookup yields CDR1 SNHLY and CDR2 FYNNEI. The CDR3 region is CASQTGFSYEQYF. CDR3 sequence (DNA): TGTGCCAGTCAGACGGGATTCTCCTACGAGCAGTACTTC.

This clonotype was found many times. This chain uses TRBV20-1 with TRBJ2-3, with a weak D call TRBD2 (5 bases). V was clipped by 0 bases and J by 0 bases, with 10 bases between them. CDR1 DFQATT and CDR2 SNEGSKA come from the germline V gene (reference sequence). This CDR3 contains 15 residues. CDR3 in DNA: TGCAGTGCTAGAGACCCGGGAACAAGCACAGATACGCAGTATTTT. It codes for CSARDPGTSTDTQYF.

This clonotype was picked up a small number of times. The chain links TRBV7-2 to TRBJ2-3, with 12 bases matching TRBD2. CDR1 is SGHTA, CDR2 FQGNSA, per germline. CDR3 length: 17 residues. V lost 1 base and J lost 5; bases outside the gene matches: 7. The CDR3 sequence: CASSLVSTSGGKDTQYF. CDR3 nucleotides: TGTGCCAGCAGCTTAGTGTCGACTAGCGGGGGTAAAGATACGCAGTATTTT.